This entry lists 16 T cell receptor beta chains sequenced from one sample in a study of beta chain features in type 1 diabetes. The study reverse transcribed the entire isolated RNA, so it sequenced expressed TCRB transcripts. The table came from immunoSEQ multiplex PCR; TCRdb's copy has only in-frame clones and leaves some out. This table holds 250,000 to 350,000 clones, approximately 10% found once. Sequencing input: naive CD4+ T cells from blood. The receptors were sampled from a woman in her 30s in good health.

The chain uses TRBV19 and TRBJ2-3, with 7 bases aligning to TRBD2. Germline values: CDR1 LNHDA, CDR2 SQIVND (reference sequence). The trim removed 7 bases at V and 0 bases at J, leaving 4 bases unmatched. This CDR3 comprises 14 residues. DNA of the CDR3: TGTGCCAGTAAAACTAGCGACAGCACAGATACGCAGTATTTT. It codes for CASKTSDSTDTQYF. The complete variable domain, with remaining parts taken from reference TRBV19 and TRBJ2-3, reads DGGITQSPKYLFRKEGQNVTLSCEQNLNHDAMYWYRQDPGQGLRLIYYSQIVNDFQKGDIAEGYSVSREKKESFPLTVTSAQKNPTAFYLCASKTSDSTDTQYFGPGTRLTVL.

This clone was observed a few times. V gene TRBV11-2 combines with J gene TRBJ1-2, with D hard to call. CDR1 SGHAT and CDR2 FQNNGV come from the germline V gene. V dropped 1 base and J dropped 8 bases, with 11 bases sitting between them. This CDR3 has 13 residues. CDR3 in amino acids: CASSLVVAEGYTF. CDR3 bases: TGTGCCAGCAGCTTAGTTGTAGCCGAGGGCTACACCTTC.

The chain carries TRBV28 and TRBJ2-1; D gene unclear. Germline-derived CDR1 and CDR2 are MDHEN and SYDVKM. V lost 7 bases and J 0 bases, leaving 19 bases between the germline ends. The CDR3 is made up of 17 amino acids. The chain's CDR3 is CASIGRSGARSYNEQFF. In DNA form, the CDR3 reads TGTGCCAGCATCGGTAGGTCCGGAGCCCGCTCCTACAATGAGCAGTTCTTC.

This clone was observed a few times. V and J are TRBV7-3 and TRBJ2-1, with TRBD1 as a possible D gene (5 bases). V was pared by 1 base and J by 11 bases, with 12 bases between. The CDR3 spans 13 residues. Germline lookup yields CDR1 SGHTA and CDR2 FQGTGA. CDR3 nucleotide sequence: TGTGCCAGCAGCTTAAGTCCAGGGTCTAAGCAGTTCTTC. Protein product: CASSLSPGSKQFF. Full variable domain (outside the CDR3, taken from reference TRBV7-3 and TRBJ2-1): GAGVSQTPSNKVTEKGKYVELRCDPISGHTALYWYRQSLGQGPEFLIYFQGTGAADDSGLPNDRFFAVRPEGSVSTLKIQRTERGDSAVYLCASSLSPGSKQFFGPGTRLTVL.

The rearrangement links TRBV5-4 to TRBJ2-6; no clear D gene. With 0 bases removed from V and 2 bases from J, the gap between germline ends came to 6 bases. This CDR3 spans 15 amino acids. Germline V gene sequence: CDR1 SGHNT, CDR2 YYREEE (reference sequence). The CDR3 region is CASSLANPGANVLTF. The CDR3 bases are TGTGCCAGCAGCTTGGCTAACCCTGGGGCCAACGTCCTGACTTTC.

This clone has just a few counts. Here the CDR3 reads CASSLTANTGELFF. DNA of the CDR3: TGTGCCAGCAGCTTAACAGCGAACACCGGGGAGCTGTTTTTT. The chain carries TRBV13 and TRBJ2-2; D unresolved. Germline loops: CDR1 PRHDT, CDR2 FYEKMQ (reference sequence). CDR3 size: 14 residues. The germline V and J ends were trimmed by 2 bases and 0 bases, with 4 bases remaining between them.

The chain joins TRBV19 to TRBJ2-3; a weak D match, TRBD1 (5 bases). The V end lost 2 bases, the J end lost 5 bases, and 8 bases lay between the germline ends. This CDR3 has 13 amino acids. Germline V gives CDR1 LNHDA, CDR2 SQIVND (reference sequence). The CDR3 DNA reads TGTGCCAGTAGTATAACGGACATAGATACGCAGTATTTT. It codes for CASSITDIDTQYF.

The table lists this clone with a few counts. V gene TRBV19 combines with J gene TRBJ2-1; D remains ambiguous. CDR1 is LNHDA and CDR2 is SQIVND in the germline V gene (reference sequence). The CDR3 runs 12 residues. Trimming removed 5 bases from V and 8 bases from J, with 10 bases in between. The CDR3 loop is CASSQARYEQFF. CDR3 sequence (DNA): TGTGCCAGTAGTCAAGCTAGGTATGAGCAGTTCTTC.

The chain links TRBV28 to TRBJ2-1; 16 nucleotides match TRBD2. Germline V lookup: CDR1 MDHEN, CDR2 SYDVKM. The CDR3 runs to 17 residues. Trimming took 10 bases from V and 9 from J; bases not matched to a gene: 15. CDR3 protein: CATKSGTSGRAVSEQFF. The CDR3 DNA reads as TGTGCCACCAAAAGTGGGACTAGCGGGAGGGCCGTCAGTGAGCAGTTCTTC.

Here the CDR3 reads CAWSVTESSYEQYF. In DNA form, the CDR3 reads TGTGCCTGGAGTGTCACCGAGAGCTCCTACGAGCAGTACTTC. This chain uses TRBV30 with TRBJ2-7; D not resolved. Trimming removed 0 bases at V and 0 bases at J, with 9 bases between. Germline lookup yields CDR1 GTSNPN and CDR2 SVGIG (reference sequence). The CDR3 consists of 14 residues.

The rearrangement links TRBV2 to TRBJ2-5; no clear D gene. Trimming pared 9 bases from V and 3 bases from J, leaving 14 bases between. The CDR3 contains 13 residues. Per germline, CDR1 SNHLY and CDR2 FYNNEI. In DNA form, the CDR3 reads TGTGCCAGTAGCCTTTTCATGGAAGAGACCCAGTACTTC. It codes for CASSLFMEETQYF.

In its sample, this clone was seen a few times. The chain is built from TRBV7-2 and TRBJ2-1, with TRBD2 identical over 13 bases. The CDR3 runs 16 residues. V lost 1 base and J lost 8; bases outside the gene matches: 5. The germline V gene has CDR1 SGHTA and CDR2 FQGNSA. The CDR3 spells CASSLGTSGSSYEQFF. The CDR3 DNA follows: TGTGCCAGCAGCTTAGGGACTAGCGGGAGTTCGTATGAGCAGTTCTTC.

This rearrangement joins TRBV28 to TRBJ2-5; D is perhaps TRBD2 (5 bases). Trimming left V 1 base short and J 2 bases short, with 8 bases between. The CDR3 contains 14 residues. Germline lookup yields CDR1 MDHEN and CDR2 SYDVKM. The CDR3 here is CASSLSGVQETQYF. The CDR3 DNA reads as TGTGCCAGCAGTTTATCCGGGGTACAAGAGACCCAGTACTTC.

This clone has just a few counts. The chain employs TRBV7-9 and TRBJ2-1, with D tentatively TRBD2 (6 bases). Deletions cut 4 bases from V and 6 bases from J, with 16 bases between. This CDR3 region has 15 residues. Germline CDR1 and CDR2: SEHNR and FQNEAQ (reference sequence). The CDR3 sequence: CASSSPEGLGNEQFF. In nucleotides, the CDR3 is TGTGCCAGCAGCTCTCCCGAGGGACTCGGCAATGAGCAGTTCTTC.

The chain recombines TRBV28 with TRBJ2-3, with 8 bases fitting TRBD2. The ends lost 3 bases at V and 1 base at J; junction bases unmatched: 12. Germline V lookup: CDR1 MDHEN, CDR2 SYDVKM. CDR3 length equals 18 residues. CDR3 region: CASSFLVAGGRGTDTQYF. The CDR3 region has the DNA TGTGCCAGCAGTTTTCTGGTGGCGGGAGGACGTGGCACAGATACGCAGTATTTT.

A few counts support this clone. The CDR3 nucleotides read TGTGCCAGCAGTTTAGCAGGGTTCTATGGCTACACCTTC. This codes for CASSLAGFYGYTF. The chain links TRBV27 to TRBJ1-2; tentatively, D is TRBD1 (5 bases). Germline V gene lookup returns CDR1 MNHEY and CDR2 SMNVEV (reference sequence). Trimming stripped 2 bases from V and 4 bases from J, with 8 bases between. The CDR3 consists of 13 residues.